These 12 T cell receptor beta chains share one sample of origin, sequenced in a study of regulatory T cells in long-lasting Graves disease. Time point here: newly diagnosed GD, antithyroid drugs for less than 3 months. Scientists built the TCR library using RNA that was extracted from PBMCs. Library construction for TCR beta used iRepertoire HTBI primers and Arm-PCR of CDR3 regions. One entry per CDR3 protein results from TCRdb running MiXCR on the multiplex PCR reads. Counted here are 500,000 or so distinct CDR3 sequences, about 16% occurring once; the ten biggest clones make up 12%. This same sample was also part of a study on T cells in Graves' hyperthyroidism and ophthalmopathy.

The material was peripheral blood mononuclear cells (PBMCs), obtained at new diagnosis, from a patient treated with antithyroid drugs. These receptors were taken from a man aged 40-55 years with Graves disease.

This clonotype was seen repeatedly, ten times or more. The chain recombines TRBV2 with TRBJ2-3; D is unresolved. The V and J ends lost 2 bases and 2 bases respectively, with 5 bases between them. Germline V gives CDR1 SNHLY, CDR2 FYNNEI. CDR3 length equals 13 residues. CDR3 coding DNA: TGTGCCAGCAGTGAAAGAACCACAGATACGCAGTATTTT. Amino acids: CASSERTTDTQYF.

This clonotype occurred many times. Without the conserved terminal phenylalanine or tryptophan, this CDR3 likely stems from a read error. The rearrangement uses TRBV24-1 and TRBJ2-1; no firm D call. V lost 9 bases and J lost 5, with 7 bases in between. The germline V gene has CDR1 KGHDR and CDR2 SFDVKD. The CDR3 covers 11 residues. The CDR3 sequence is CATRADNEQFS. The CDR3 nucleotides read TGTGCCACCCGGGCGGACAATGAGCAGTTCTCC.

This clonotype was recorded at least ten times. J is TRBJ2-2 and V is TRBV28; D is uncertain. The germline V gene has CDR1 MDHEN and CDR2 SYDVKM. Trimming left V 6 bases short and J 8 bases short, with 10 bases between. The CDR3 sequence is 12 residues long. The CDR3 coding sequence is TGTGCCAGCAGAGGAGTCGGGGGGGAGCTGTTTTTT. Amino acids: CASRGVGGELFF. The variable domain in full, completed from reference TRBV28 and TRBJ2-2, reads DVKVTQSSRYLVKRTGEKVFLECVQDMDHENMFWYRQDPGLGLRLIYFSYDVKMKEKGDIPEGYSVSREKKERFSLILESASTNQTSMYLCASRGVGGELFFGEGSRLTVL.

The table lists this clonotype with a few counts. Here the CDR3 DNA reads TGTGCCACTACACCCTCGGGCAGAGGAGAGACCCAGTACTTC. This gives the protein CATTPSGRGETQYF. The chain uses TRBV7-2 and TRBJ2-5; D is unresolved. This CDR3 is built from 14 residues. Trimming took off 10 bases at V and 4 bases at J, with 19 bases between the two ends. Germline V gives CDR1 SGHTA, CDR2 FQGNSA. Filled out from reference TRBV7-2 and TRBJ2-5, the complete variable domain reads GAGVSQSPSNKVTEKGKDVELRCDPISGHTALYWYRQSLGQGLEFLIYFQGNSAPDKSGLPSDRFSAERTGGSVSTLTIQRTQQEDSAVYLCATTPSGRGETQYFGPGTRLLVL.

Many counts were recorded for this clonotype. The chain joins TRBV3-1 to TRBJ2-1, with unresolved D. V was cut by 4 bases and J by 1 base, with 8 bases left in between. The germline CDR1 and CDR2 sequences are LGHDT and YNNKEL (reference sequence). CDR3 length: 14 residues. The CDR3 DNA reads as TGTGCCAGCAGCCCATCGCTTTCCTACAATGAGCAGTTCTTC. This gives the protein CASSPSLSYNEQFF.

In its sample, this clonotype was seen many times. The CDR3 loop is CSASEETQYF. In nucleotides, the CDR3 is TGCAGTGCTTCGGAGGAGACCCAGTACTTC. The V and J genes are TRBV20-1 and TRBJ2-5; D uncertain. The CDR3 length is 10 residues. V shed 5 bases and J shed 5 bases, with 6 bases lying between them. Per germline, CDR1 DFQATT and CDR2 SNEGSKA (reference sequence).

The V call is TRBV7-2, the J call TRBJ2-4, with 9 nucleotides matching TRBD1. This CDR3 contains 15 residues. Trimming at V came to 4 bases and at J to 8 bases, leaving 9 bases not matched to a gene. Germline V gene lookup returns CDR1 SGHTA and CDR2 FQGNSA. The CDR3 bases are TGTGCCAGCAGCTCCAGATGGGACAGGGTTGACATTCAGTACTTC. Translation: CASSSRWDRVDIQYF.

This rearrangement joins TRBV29-1 to TRBJ2-2; no clear D. V shed 6 bases and J shed 4 bases, with 9 bases lying between them. Looked up from germline, CDR1 is SQVTM and CDR2 is ANQGSEA. The CDR3 sequence is 12 residues long. The DNA of the CDR3 is TGCAGCGTCATAACCCCCACCGGGGAGCTGTTTTTT. It is translated as CSVITPTGELFF.

Many counts were recorded for this clonotype. The V and J genes are TRBV28 and TRBJ2-2, with a tentative D call TRBD2 (7 bases). This CDR3 spans 18 amino acids. Deletions cut 3 bases from V and 0 bases from J, with 17 bases between. Germline V lookup: CDR1 MDHEN, CDR2 SYDVKM. CDR3 DNA: TGTGCCAGCAGTTTCGGGGGGTGGACAGCCTCGAACACCGGGGAGCTGTTTTTT. It specifies CASSFGGWTASNTGELFF.

This clonotype has at least ten counts. V and J are TRBV3-1 and TRBJ2-7; the D is unclear. Germline lookup yields CDR1 LGHDT and CDR2 YNNKEL (reference sequence). The CDR3 is 14 residues long. V lost 0 bases, J lost 6 bases, and 12 bases lay in between. The CDR3 region has the DNA TGTGCCAGCAGCCAAGAAACGGGTTACGGCGAGCAGTACTTC. Translating it yields CASSQETGYGEQYF.

V is TRBV20-1 and J is TRBJ2-4, with 9 nucleotides matching TRBD2. CDR1 and CDR2 from the germline V gene are DFQATT and SNEGSKA (reference sequence). CDR3 length: 14 amino acids. Trimming cost V 3 bases and J 9 bases; bases outside gene matches: 9. CDR3 sequence (DNA): TGCAGTGCTAGGACTAGCGGCCCCAAGGGCATTCAGTACTTC. Translation gives CSARTSGPKGIQYF.

This clonotype came up many times. This rearrangement joins TRBV7-8 to TRBJ1-1; weak D call: TRBD1 (6 bases). V shed 5 bases and J shed 4 bases, with 14 bases lying between them. CDR1 is SGHVS, CDR2 FQNEAQ, per germline. This CDR3 spans 14 amino acids. The CDR3 DNA sequence: TGTGCCAGCAGCAAAAACAGGGCGGGCACTGAAGCTTTCTTT. Amino acid sequence: CASSKNRAGTEAFF.